What follows are 16 T cell receptor beta chains derived from one specimen sequenced in a study of memory CD4+ T cells and cytomegalovirus serostatus. Repertoires were generated with immunoSEQ multiplex PCR, while TCRdb's copy carries only in-frame clones and drops some. The sample holds about 41,000 clones, roughly 80% seen once. Single viable CD3+CD4+CD8-CD45RO+ cells were sorted as the memory CD4+ T cells. Sample: memory CD4+ T cells from blood. The receptors were sampled from an adult in good health and CMV-seronegative.

This clone was detected a few times. The J gene is TRBJ1-6, the V gene TRBV28; no clear D gene. The germline V gene has CDR1 MDHEN and CDR2 SYDVKM. Between the trimmed V and J ends, which lost 5 bases and 11 bases, there was a span of 7 bases. CDR3 length equals 11 residues. This CDR3 reads CASSSRPPLHF. The CDR3 region has the DNA TGTGCCAGCAGTAGCAGGCCACCCCTCCACTTT.

The rearrangement links TRBV7-2 to TRBJ2-1, with D maybe TRBD1 (5 bases). Per germline, CDR1 SGHTA and CDR2 FQGNSA. CDR3 length: 18 residues. V lost 1 base, J lost 0 bases, and 16 bases lay in between. CDR3 in DNA: TGTGCCAGCAGCTTAGTTCTGACTTACAGGACCTCCTACAATGAGCAGTTCTTC. Encoded protein: CASSLVLTYRTSYNEQFF.

This clone was found a few times. This sequence joins TRBV6-1 and TRBJ1-4; 8 nucleotides match TRBD1. CDR1 MNHNS and CDR2 SASEGT come from the germline V gene. The length of the CDR3 is 13 residues. V gave up 8 bases and J gave up 7 bases; unmatched junction bases: 6. In nucleotides, the CDR3 is TGTGCCAGCCGAGACAGGGGAGGTGAAAAACTGTTTTTT. Its protein product is CASRDRGGEKLFF.

V is TRBV7-6 and J is TRBJ2-1, with 9 bases that match TRBD2. The germline gives CDR1 SGHVS, CDR2 FNYEAQ. The CDR3 contains 14 residues. V lost 0 bases and J lost 8; bases outside the gene matches: 2. The CDR3 nucleotides read TGTGCCAGCAGCTTAGCTTGGACTAGCGATGAGCAGTTCTTC. It specifies CASSLAWTSDEQFF.

This clone was detected once. The V and J genes are TRBV29-1 and TRBJ2-7, with a tentative D call TRBD1 (6 bases). The V and J ends lost 6 bases and 3 bases respectively, with 15 bases between them. The CDR3 runs 13 residues. In germline, CDR1 is SQVTM, CDR2 ANQGSEA. CDR3 residues: CSVSGTPGYEQYF. The CDR3 DNA is TGCAGCGTATCCGGGACACCCGGCTACGAGCAGTACTTC.

The V call is TRBV5-1, the J call TRBJ1-2, with D tentatively TRBD1 (5 bases). The germline V gene has CDR1 SGHRS and CDR2 YFSETQ. Trimming stripped 5 bases from V and 1 base from J, with 15 bases between. The CDR3 sequence is 15 residues long. The CDR3: CASRAAEGYNYGYTF. The CDR3 DNA sequence: TGCGCCAGCAGGGCCGCGGAGGGGTATAACTATGGCTACACCTTC.

The chain couples TRBV30 to TRBJ1-5, with D unresolved. CDR3 length: 13 residues. Germline CDR1 GTSNPN, CDR2 SVGIG (reference sequence). Trimming shortened V by 2 bases and J by 5 bases, and 10 bases separated the two germline ends. CDR3 bases: TGTGCCTGGAGTCCCGGAGATGATCAGCCCCAGCATTTT. The encoded protein is CAWSPGDDQPQHF.

Only a few counts were recorded for this clone. The gene calls are TRBV19 and TRBJ1-1; a possible D gene is TRBD1 (6 bases). The V gene's germline CDR1 is LNHDA and CDR2 SQIVND (reference sequence). V gave up 7 bases and J gave up 8 bases, with 20 bases separating them. This CDR3 is built from 14 residues. The CDR3 DNA follows: TGTGCCAGTATCGGGAGCCAGGGGAGAAGGGAAGCTTTCTTT. Translating it yields CASIGSQGRREAFF.

The V call is TRBV7-3, the J call TRBJ2-5; possible D gene TRBD2, 6 bases. Germline CDR1 reads SGHTA; CDR2 reads FQGTGA. The CDR3 has 16 residues. V was pared by 0 bases and J by 7 bases, with 18 bases between. CDR3 nucleotides: TGTGCCAGCAGCTTAACGGGGGACCGCCAGGGAGGGACCCAGTACTTC. Its translation: CASSLTGDRQGGTQYF.

The chain is built from TRBV18 and TRBJ1-1, with TRBD1 matching over 7 bases. Per germline, CDR1 KGHSH and CDR2 LQKENI. The length of the CDR3 is 13 residues. Germline trimming cut 2 bases from V and 5 bases from J; bases unmatched to any gene: 2. CDR3 sequence (DNA): TGTGCCAGCTCACCAGGACAGGCGACTGAAGCTTTCTTT. Residues: CASSPGQATEAFF.

V and J are TRBV7-9 and TRBJ1-4; D may be TRBD1 (5 bases). Trimming removed 3 bases at V and 4 bases at J, with 21 bases between. CDR3 size: 18 residues. CDR1 SEHNR and CDR2 FQNEAQ come from the germline V gene (reference sequence). This chain's CDR3 is CASSLTVGFRDGNEKLFF. The CDR3 DNA reads as TGTGCCAGCAGCTTGACGGTGGGATTTCGGGACGGTAATGAAAAACTGTTTTTT.

This chain links TRBV2 with TRBJ2-3; TRBD2 agrees at 8 bases. The CDR3 contains 14 residues. Losses at the gene ends were 4 bases for V and 6 bases for J; bases not matched to a gene: 6. Germline V lookup: CDR1 SNHLY, CDR2 FYNNEI. CDR3 sequence: CASSGTSSEDTQYF. CDR3 bases: TGTGCCAGCAGTGGGACTAGCTCGGAGGATACGCAGTATTTT.

The CDR3 nucleotides read TGTGCCAGTAGTAATATCCGGAATGACAGGGGAGTTTATGGCTACACCTTC. Its protein is CASSNIRNDRGVYGYTF. This rearrangement joins TRBV19 to TRBJ1-2; 8 bases are a match to TRBD1. This CDR3 region has 17 residues. The V and J ends lost 4 bases and 5 bases, in that order; junction bases with no gene match: 15. Looked up from germline, CDR1 is LNHDA and CDR2 is SQIVND (reference sequence).

The J gene is TRBJ2-5, the V gene TRBV2, with TRBD1 as a possible D gene (5 bases). Germline V gives CDR1 SNHLY, CDR2 FYNNEI. Between the trimmed V and J ends, which lost 10 bases and 6 bases, there was a span of 15 bases. There are 12 residues in the CDR3. CDR3 region: CATTRQGQTQYF. The CDR3 coding sequence is TGTGCCACGACCCGGCAGGGCCAGACCCAGTACTTC.

The chain carries TRBV29-1 and TRBJ2-7, with TRBD1 matching 8 bases. This CDR3 has 12 amino acids. Germline V lookup: CDR1 SQVTM, CDR2 ANQGSEA. After removal of 7 bases from V and 3 bases from J, the junction contained 5 bases not matched to a gene. CDR3 protein: CSATGTGYEQYF. The CDR3 bases are TGCAGCGCCACGGGGACAGGCTACGAGCAGTACTTC.

J is TRBJ1-6 and V is TRBV2; 7 bases are shared with TRBD1. Losses at the gene ends were 6 bases for V and 6 bases for J; bases not matched to a gene: 8. There are 15 residues in the CDR3. Germline lookup yields CDR1 SNHLY and CDR2 FYNNEI. CDR3 sequence: CASSLNRGSNSPLHF. The CDR3 bases are TGTGCCAGCAGCCTAAACAGGGGTAGTAATTCACCCCTCCACTTT.